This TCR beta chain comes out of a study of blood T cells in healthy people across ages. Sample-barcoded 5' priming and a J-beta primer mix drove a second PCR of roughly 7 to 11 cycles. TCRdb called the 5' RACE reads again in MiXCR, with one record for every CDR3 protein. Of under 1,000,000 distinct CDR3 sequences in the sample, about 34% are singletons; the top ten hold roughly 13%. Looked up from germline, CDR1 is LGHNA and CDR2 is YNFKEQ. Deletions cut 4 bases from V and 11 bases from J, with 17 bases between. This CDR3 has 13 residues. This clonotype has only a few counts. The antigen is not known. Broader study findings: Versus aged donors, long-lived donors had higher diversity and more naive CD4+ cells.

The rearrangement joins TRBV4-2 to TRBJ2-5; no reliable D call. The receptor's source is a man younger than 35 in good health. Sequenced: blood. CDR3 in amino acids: CASSRPPNNEQYF. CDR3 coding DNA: TGTGCCAGCAGCCGTCCCCCAAACAATGAGCAGTACTTC.